This TCR beta chain was found in a study of blood T cell repertoires in COVID-19. Turning to the study itself: Samples representing acute and convalescent COVID-19 were sourced from the United States, Italy and Spain.

The CDR3 loop spans 13 amino acids. Trimming left V 3 bases short and J 2 bases short, with 7 bases between. In germline, CDR1 is SNHLY, CDR2 FYNNEI. The repertoire was sequenced with immunoSEQ multiplex PCR; TCRdb's copy has only in-frame clones and lacks some. The table shows about 80,000 clones, with around 80% occurring only once. This chain joins TRBV2 and TRBJ1-2; D is possibly TRBD1 (5 bases). The receptor was isolated from a human donor in a cohort sampled during active COVID-19. Sequenced input: peripheral blood. The CDR3 DNA follows: TGTGCCAGCAGTGATGGGGGGAACTATGGCTACACCTTC. Residues: CASSDGGNYGYTF.